Presented here are 11 T cell receptor beta chains from one specimen sequenced in a study of blood T cell repertoires in COVID-19. Assay used: immunoSEQ multiplex PCR; TCRdb lists only in-frame clones, some missing. Among about 220,000 clones listed, about 83% were seen once. The specimen sequenced was PBMCs or T cells enriched from blood (not recorded which). All receptors come from a woman in her forties or fifties who had been exposed to COVID-19.

Only a few counts were recorded for this clone. The chain couples TRBV19 to TRBJ1-2, with 7 bases fitting TRBD1. The CDR3 loop spans 15 amino acids. Germline V lookup: CDR1 LNHDA, CDR2 SQIVND (reference sequence). V was clipped by 4 bases and J by 7 bases; unmatched bases: 12. The CDR3, as DNA: TGTGCCAGTAGTAATACGGACAGGCAGGGTGGTGGCTACACCTTC. Its translation is CASSNTDRQGGGYTF.

The chain employs TRBV2 and TRBJ1-6; 8 bases line up with TRBD1. Germline lookup yields CDR1 SNHLY and CDR2 FYNNEI. CDR3 length equals 14 residues. After removal of 7 bases from V and 7 bases from J, the junction contained 6 bases not matched to a gene. The CDR3: CASTVDRVNSPLHF. CDR3 bases: TGTGCCAGCACCGTGGACAGGGTGAATTCACCCCTCCACTTT.

The chain joins TRBV6-5 to TRBJ2-1; 7 bases align to TRBD1. Trimming at V came to 5 bases and at J to 6 bases, leaving 10 bases not matched to a gene. CDR1 is MNHEY and CDR2 is SVGAGI in the germline V gene. This CDR3 has 15 amino acids. The CDR3 reads CASSRDRAAGNEQFF. CDR3 coding DNA: TGTGCCAGCAGTCGCGACAGGGCGGCTGGCAATGAGCAGTTCTTC.

The gene calls are TRBV30 and TRBJ1-5; possibly TRBD1 for D (6 bases). Trimming shortened V by 2 bases and J by 4 bases, and 9 bases separated the two germline ends. This CDR3 contains 13 residues. Germline-derived CDR1 and CDR2 are GTSNPN and SVGIG (reference sequence). The CDR3 nucleotides read TGTGCCTGGAGTAGACAGGCGAATCAGCCCCAGCATTTT. It is translated as CAWSRQANQPQHF.

The chain uses TRBV5-8 and TRBJ1-6; TRBD1 is a possible D gene (5 bases). Germline CDR1 SGHTS, CDR2 YDEGEE. The CDR3 length is 17 residues. Trimming removed 4 bases at V and 8 bases at J, with 22 bases between. The CDR3 DNA follows: TGTGCCAGCAGCCCCGACGTAGCGGGGCAGGGTTATTCACCCCTCCACTTT. Translating gives CASSPDVAGQGYSPLHF.

This clone was observed a few times. The rearrangement links TRBV30 to TRBJ1-4, with 7 bases identical to TRBD1. CDR3 size: 16 residues. The junction had 11 bases not matched to a gene; V was cut back by 0 bases and J by 7 bases. CDR1 GTSNPN and CDR2 SVGIG come from the germline V gene (reference sequence). In DNA form, the CDR3 reads TGTGCCTGGAGTGTACTTCCAGGAGGGGGCGGTGAAAAACTGTTTTTT. Translating gives CAWSVLPGGGGEKLFF.

In DNA, the CDR3 is TGTGCCAGCAGTCCGGGACTCCTCAATGAGCAGTTCTTC. This translates into CASSPGLLNEQFF. This chain connects TRBV27 to TRBJ2-1, with D perhaps matching TRBD2 (6 bases). CDR3 length: 13 amino acids. CDR1 is MNHEY, CDR2 SMNVEV, per germline (reference sequence). V was cut by 5 bases and J by 6 bases, with 11 bases left in between.

This CDR3 is CASSPSGAGELFF. CDR3 sequence (DNA): TGTGCCAGCAGCCCTTCCGGGGCCGGGGAGCTGTTTTTT. The chain recombines TRBV9 with TRBJ2-2; perhaps TRBD2 as D (5 bases). V lost 4 bases and J lost 6, with 10 bases in between. Germline V gene data show CDR1 as SGDLS and CDR2 as YYNGEE. The CDR3 runs 13 residues.

The chain uses TRBV7-9 and TRBJ1-4; 10 positions agree with TRBD1. The CDR3 runs 15 residues. V dropped 5 bases and J dropped 4; count of bases not matched to a gene: 4. Germline lookup yields CDR1 SEHNR and CDR2 FQNEAQ (reference sequence). In DNA, the CDR3 is TGTGCCAGCAGCACGACAGGGGGCAATAATGAAAAACTGTTTTTT. Translated, it gives CASSTTGGNNEKLFF.

This clone was observed once. This sequence joins TRBV12-3 or TRBV12-4 and TRBJ2-1; tentative D call: TRBD1 (6 bases). Trimming took off 5 bases at V and 12 bases at J, with 17 bases between the two ends. This CDR3 spans 13 amino acids. CDR3 sequence (DNA): TGTGCCAGCAGTGACCTTAGGGGGTCAGGGCAGTTCTTC. This codes for CASSDLRGSGQFF.

The chain carries TRBV20-1 and TRBJ2-7, with 8 bases that match TRBD1. CDR1 DFQATT and CDR2 SNEGSKA come from the germline V gene (reference sequence). Unmatched junction bases numbered 5, after V lost 3 bases and J lost 4 bases. This CDR3 is built from 13 residues. Written as DNA, the CDR3 is TGCAGTGCTAGTGAAACAGGGGGGTACGAGCAGTACTTC. Translating gives CSASETGGYEQYF.